What follows are 29 T cell receptor beta chains derived from one specimen sequenced in a study of blood T cells in healthy people across ages. Primers used in a second PCR of roughly 6 to 12 cycles were a sample-barcoded 5' primer and a J-beta primer mix. One entry per CDR3 protein, called by TCRdb with MiXCR from the 5' RACE reads. Among about 680,000 distinct CDR3 sequences listed, around half were seen once. Material for sequencing was blood. All receptors derive from a woman in her sixties in good health.

This clonotype was observed a handful of times. This chain links TRBV28 with TRBJ2-3; possibly TRBD2 for D (5 bases). CDR3 size: 12 residues. The germline gives CDR1 MDHEN, CDR2 SYDVKM. Trimming stripped 3 bases from V and 5 bases from J, with 6 bases between. In nucleotides, the CDR3 is TGTGCCAGCAGTTTGGGGAGAGATACGCAGTATTTT. Protein: CASSLGRDTQYF. Full variable domain (missing parts from reference TRBV28 and TRBJ2-3): DVKVTQSSRYLVKRTGEKVFLECVQDMDHENMFWYRQDPGLGLRLIYFSYDVKMKEKGDIPEGYSVSREKKERFSLILESASTNQTSMYLCASSLGRDTQYFGPGTRLTVL.

The J gene is TRBJ2-7, the V gene TRBV9, with 9 bases aligning to TRBD2. The CDR3 runs to 17 residues. The V and J ends lost 4 bases and 1 base, in that order; junction bases with no gene match: 12. Per germline, CDR1 SGDLS and CDR2 YYNGEE. The CDR3 reads CASSQSGASGISYEQYF. The CDR3 DNA reads as TGTGCCAGCAGCCAAAGCGGGGCTAGCGGGATATCCTACGAGCAGTACTTC.

This sequence joins TRBV13 and TRBJ2-1; D may be TRBD2 (6 bases). V was cut by 0 bases and J by 9 bases, with 12 bases left in between. This CDR3 is 14 amino acids long. The germline V gene has CDR1 PRHDT and CDR2 FYEKMQ (reference sequence). CDR3 bases: TGTGCCAGCAGCTTAGGCGATCCGGGGGTTGAGCAGTTCTTC. Translating it yields CASSLGDPGVEQFF.

The genes are TRBV5-1 and TRBJ1-1; tentatively, D is TRBD1 (5 bases). This CDR3 spans 16 amino acids. Looked up from germline, CDR1 is SGHRS and CDR2 is YFSETQ. The V end was cut by 2 bases, the J end by 1 base, with 15 bases between. CDR3 sequence reads: CASSLGAWGPNTEAFF. The CDR3 coding sequence is TGCGCCAGCAGCTTAGGGGCTTGGGGTCCGAACACTGAAGCTTTCTTT.

The V call is TRBV7-2, the J call TRBJ2-5, with 8 positions matching TRBD1. Trimming removed 5 bases from V and 1 base from J; junction bases left unmatched: 6. Germline V lookup: CDR1 SGHTA, CDR2 FQGNSA. The CDR3 sequence is 15 residues long. The DNA of the CDR3 is TGTGCCAGCAGCCCCGACAGGGGCTTCCAAGAGACCCAGTACTTC. Its translation: CASSPDRGFQETQYF.

This clonotype was counted once. V usage is TRBV7-3 and J usage is TRBJ2-5; D is uncertain. The CDR3 contains 13 residues. Germline V gives CDR1 SGHTA, CDR2 FQGTGA. V dropped 7 bases and J dropped 5 bases, with 14 bases sitting between them. The CDR3 DNA sequence: TGTGCCAGCAAGGGTCCCGTGGAGGAGACCCAGTACTTC. Protein sequence: CASKGPVEETQYF.

The chain couples TRBV9 to TRBJ2-3, with 11 bases identical to TRBD2. CDR1 and CDR2 (germline): SGDLS, YYNGEE. CDR3 size: 17 residues. J was trimmed by 5 bases and V by 0 bases; bases with no gene match: 8. CDR3 in amino acids: CASSVDGSGRAGDTQYF. In DNA form, the CDR3 reads TGTGCCAGCAGCGTAGATGGTAGCGGGAGGGCCGGAGATACGCAGTATTTT.

This clonotype has at least ten counts. The chain is built from TRBV7-2 and TRBJ2-5, with 14 bases lining up with TRBD2. This CDR3 contains 15 residues. The ends lost 5 bases at V and 5 bases at J; junction bases unmatched: 4. Germline values: CDR1 SGHTA, CDR2 FQGNSA. This CDR3 is CASSKGLAGDETQYF. The CDR3 DNA reads as TGTGCCAGCAGCAAGGGACTAGCGGGAGACGAGACCCAGTACTTC.

This clonotype has more than one count but fewer than ten. The V call is TRBV27, the J call TRBJ2-5; no definite D call. The germline CDR1 and CDR2 sequences are MNHEY and SMNVEV (reference sequence). The CDR3 length is 14 residues. Deletions cut 2 bases from V and 7 bases from J, with 14 bases between. The CDR3 protein is CASSLQGQKGTQYF. In nucleotides, the CDR3 is TGTGCCAGCAGTTTACAAGGGCAGAAGGGGACCCAGTACTTC.

V usage is TRBV4-3 and J usage is TRBJ2-5; a weak D match, TRBD1 (5 bases). V lost 1 base, J lost 4 bases, and 13 bases lay in between. The CDR3 length is 15 residues. Germline V gene lookup returns CDR1 LGHNA and CDR2 YSLEER. The CDR3 DNA reads as TGCGCCAGCAGCCAAGTATTAGCAGACAGAGAGACCCAGTACTTC. This encodes CASSQVLADRETQYF.

This chain connects TRBV15 to TRBJ2-3, with a weak D call TRBD2 (5 bases). The germline V and J ends were trimmed by 4 bases and 0 bases, with 11 bases remaining between them. This CDR3 has 15 amino acids. Per the germline V gene, CDR1 is LNHNV and CDR2 is YYDKDF (reference sequence). The CDR3 protein is CATSTGISSTDTQYF. CDR3 DNA sequence: TGTGCCACCAGCACGGGGATTTCTAGCACAGATACGCAGTATTTT.

The chain uses TRBV5-1 and TRBJ2-1; 11 positions agree with TRBD2. CDR3 length: 19 residues. Germline values: CDR1 SGHRS, CDR2 YFSETQ. V lost 1 base to trimming and J lost 0 bases; unmatched junction nucleotides: 9. The DNA for the CDR3 is TGCGCCAGCAGCTTGACTTCGGGACTAGCGGTCCACTCCTACAATGAGCAGTTCTTC. It codes for CASSLTSGLAVHSYNEQFF. The entire variable domain, with the rest obtained from reference TRBV5-1 and TRBJ2-1, is as follows: KAGVTQTPRYLIKTRGQQVTLSCSPISGHRSVSWYQQTPGQGLQFLFEYFSETQRNKGNFPGRFSGRQFSNSRSEMNVSTLELGDSALYLCASSLTSGLAVHSYNEQFFGPGTRLTVL.

This chain connects TRBV7-3 to TRBJ2-1, with D possibly matching TRBD1 (7 bases). The CDR3 is made up of 15 amino acids. Germline CDR1 is SGHTA and CDR2 is FQGTGA. V lost 5 bases, J lost 3 bases, and 14 bases lay in between. DNA for the CDR3: TGTGCCAGCAGCCAGCAGGGGGGTGACTACAATGAGCAGTTCTTC. Its translation: CASSQQGGDYNEQFF.

The chain recombines TRBV12-3 or TRBV12-4 with TRBJ2-7; perhaps D is TRBD1 or TRBD2 (6 bases each). V lost 4 bases and J lost 7, with 20 bases in between. The CDR3 consists of 15 residues. The CDR3 DNA is TGTGCCAGCAGTTCCCCACAGGGAGGATTGGAGGAGCAGTACTTC. This gives the protein CASSSPQGGLEEQYF.

This clonotype has just a few counts. The gene calls are TRBV7-2 and TRBJ2-1, with D possibly called TRBD1 or TRBD2 (5 bases each). Germline CDR1 reads SGHTA; CDR2 reads FQGNSA. Trimming cost V 1 base and J 0 bases, with 13 bases left between them. The CDR3 length is 17 residues. The CDR3 coding sequence is TGTGCCAGCAGCTTAGAAGCCAGGGAGAGCTCCTACAATGAGCAGTTCTTC. Translated: CASSLEARESSYNEQFF.

The chain's CDR3 is CASSLRGANQPQHF. CDR3 nucleotide sequence: TGTGCCAGCAGCTTAAGGGGGGCAAACCAGCCCCAGCATTTT. The chain combines TRBV11-1 with TRBJ1-5; D is possibly TRBD1 (6 bases). With 2 bases removed from V and 7 bases from J, the gap between germline ends came to 12 bases. The CDR3 has 14 amino acids. Per the germline V gene, CDR1 is SGHAT and CDR2 is FQDESV (reference sequence).

Note on this clonotype: One end of the junction varies from germline; a read error may be responsible. The chain combines TRBV5-4 with TRBJ2-7; TRBD1 might be the D (6 bases). Germline values: CDR1 SGHNT, CDR2 YYREEE (reference sequence). The CDR3 covers 13 residues. The CDR3 DNA reads TGTGCCGGCAGCTATCAACAGGGCTACGAGCAGTACTTC. It codes for CAGSYQQGYEQYF.

This clonotype was recorded a few times. The chain joins TRBV4-2 to TRBJ2-5; D may correspond to TRBD1 or TRBD2 (7 bases each). The CDR3 has 16 amino acids. The V gene lost 2 bases and the J gene lost 5 bases, with 18 bases spanning the gap. CDR1 is LGHNA, CDR2 YNFKEQ, per germline. The CDR3 loop reads CASSQRLTGRGETQYF. CDR3 nucleotide sequence: TGTGCCAGCAGCCAAAGGTTGACAGGGAGGGGGGAGACCCAGTACTTC.

To note about this clonotype: The junction does not match germline at one end; this may be a read error. The genes are TRBV7-2 and TRBJ2-6; D gene uncertain. The CDR3 is 15 residues long. Germline-derived CDR1 and CDR2 are SGHTA and FQGNSA. CDR3 sequence: CASSPYKAGVNVLTF. CDR3 DNA sequence: TGTGCCAGCAGCCCTTACAAGGCTGGGGTCAACGTCCTGACTTTC.

Only a few counts were recorded for this clonotype. This chain uses TRBV20-1 with TRBJ1-1; D unclear. The V end was cut by 8 bases, the J end by 4 bases, with 17 bases between. The CDR3 covers 13 residues. The V gene's germline CDR1 is DFQATT and CDR2 SNEGSKA (reference sequence). The CDR3 coding sequence is TGCAGTCTCCGGAATAGGGATGGCACTGAAGCTTTCTTT. It codes for CSLRNRDGTEAFF.

This clonotype has only a few counts. The rearrangement links TRBV5-1 to TRBJ2-7; no clear D. V dropped 1 base and J dropped 0 bases, with 8 bases sitting between them. Per the germline V gene, CDR1 is SGHRS and CDR2 is YFSETQ. This CDR3 has 14 amino acids. CDR3 sequence: CASSLRPGSYEQYF. The CDR3 DNA is TGCGCCAGCAGCTTGCGTCCGGGCTCCTACGAGCAGTACTTC. The whole variable domain, remainder taken from reference TRBV5-1 and TRBJ2-7, is KAGVTQTPRYLIKTRGQQVTLSCSPISGHRSVSWYQQTPGQGLQFLFEYFSETQRNKGNFPGRFSGRQFSNSRSEMNVSTLELGDSALYLCASSLRPGSYEQYFGPGTRLTVT.

The rearrangement uses TRBV29-1 and TRBJ2-2; no definite D call. The CDR3 runs to 14 residues. The germline V and J ends were trimmed by 6 bases and 0 bases, with 11 bases remaining between them. Per the germline V gene, CDR1 is SQVTM and CDR2 is ANQGSEA. CDR3 bases: TGCAGCGTCTACAGAGGAACGAACACCGGGGAGCTGTTTTTT. Translated: CSVYRGTNTGELFF.

This clonotype was observed many times. This chain uses TRBV28 with TRBJ2-5; 9 bases agree with TRBD2. The CDR3 has 18 residues. J lost 5 bases, V lost 5 bases, and 18 bases had no gene match. The germline V gene encodes CDR1 MDHEN and CDR2 SYDVKM. The CDR3 sequence is CASSAFDLAGFSGETQYF. The CDR3 DNA sequence: TGTGCCAGCAGTGCCTTTGATCTAGCGGGGTTTTCGGGGGAGACCCAGTACTTC.

The chain recombines TRBV20-1 with TRBJ2-3; D is perhaps TRBD1 or TRBD2 (5 bases each). CDR1 is DFQATT, CDR2 SNEGSKA, per germline (reference sequence). The CDR3 length is 13 residues. Trimming removed 6 bases at V and 5 bases at J, with 15 bases between. CDR3: CSARDHKLDTQYF. DNA for the CDR3: TGCAGTGCCCGGGACCATAAGCTAGATACGCAGTATTTT.

V usage is TRBV7-2 and J usage is TRBJ2-7; 15 bases map to TRBD2. The CDR3 runs 17 residues. CDR1 is SGHTA, CDR2 FQGNSA, per germline. Trimming removed 5 bases from V and 2 bases from J; junction bases left unmatched: 7. The CDR3 coding sequence is TGTGCCAGCAGCCCGGGACTAGCGGGAGGCGGCACCTACGAGCAGTACTTC. Translated, it gives CASSPGLAGGGTYEQYF.

The chain is built from TRBV11-1 and TRBJ2-1; 12 nucleotides align to TRBD2. The germline gives CDR1 SGHAT, CDR2 FQDESV (reference sequence). Trimming took 5 bases from V and 4 from J; bases not matched to a gene: 6. The CDR3 contains 16 residues. The CDR3 DNA follows: TGTGCCAGCAGCCCGACTAGCGGGAGTGGGTACAATGAGCAGTTCTTC. Its protein product is CASSPTSGSGYNEQFF.

This clonotype occurred many times. This rearrangement joins TRBV7-6 to TRBJ2-5; 11 bases map to TRBD2. The CDR3 covers 15 residues. Germline lookup yields CDR1 SGHVS and CDR2 FNYEAQ. Germline trimming cut 0 bases from V and 5 bases from J; bases unmatched to any gene: 2. The CDR3 protein is CASSLAGTSGETQYF. In nucleotides, the CDR3 is TGTGCCAGCAGCTTAGCCGGGACTAGCGGCGAGACCCAGTACTTC.

The chain combines TRBV7-2 with TRBJ1-4; TRBD1 matches 7 bases. This CDR3 contains 15 residues. Germline lookup yields CDR1 SGHTA and CDR2 FQGNSA. With 5 bases clipped from V and 4 bases from J, the junction kept 7 bases outside the gene matches. This CDR3 is CASSPPTGYNEKLFF. CDR3 bases: TGTGCCAGCAGCCCCCCGACAGGGTATAATGAAAAACTGTTTTTT.

This clonotype turned up a few times. The V call is TRBV7-3, the J call TRBJ2-1, with 10 bases matching TRBD2. Per the germline V gene, CDR1 is SGHTA and CDR2 is FQGTGA. The V and J ends lost 2 bases and 8 bases, in that order; junction bases with no gene match: 9. The length of the CDR3 is 16 residues. The CDR3: CASSLRPAGGLDEQFF. The CDR3 coding sequence is TGTGCCAGCAGCTTACGTCCAGCGGGAGGGCTGGATGAGCAGTTCTTC.